This entry is about one T cell receptor beta chain. Its antigen is unknown. This sample is drawn from a study of blood T cells in healthy people across ages. The study, taken as a whole, reports: Higher diversity and more naive CD4+ cells were features of long-lived donors, compared to aged donors. Estimates based on one million T cells were treated as lower bounds.

V shed 5 bases and J shed 4 bases, with 21 bases lying between them. The CDR3 is made up of 16 amino acids. CDR1 and CDR2 (germline): DFQATT, SNEGSKA (reference sequence). A sample-barcoded 5' primer and a J-beta primer mix were used in a second PCR of about 6 to 12 cycles. TCRdb reanalysed the 5' RACE reads using MiXCR and keeps one entry per CDR3 protein. The data hold over 1,500,000 distinct CDR3 sequences, with just under 50% observed a single time. This clonotype was obtained from a woman between 40 and 55 years old in good health. This chain joins TRBV20-1 and TRBJ2-1; tentatively, D is TRBD1 (7 bases). Source material: blood. CDR3 DNA sequence: TGCAGTGCTGGGAGACAGGGCGGGATGAGATACAATGAGCAGTTCTTC. Translated: CSAGRQGGMRYNEQFF.